A selection of T cell receptor beta chains follows, all from one sample in a study of cytomegalovirus exposure and HLA in healthy donors. Libraries were prepared by immunoSEQ multiplex PCR; TCRdb keeps only in-frame clonotypes and omits some of them. The sample yields 200,000 to 250,000 clones, roughly four fifths seen once. The sequencing input was PBMCs. The receptors derive from a woman aged 40 to 50 in good health and CMV-seronegative. Each CDR3 is given with its conserved first and last residue. D genes are given only for firm matches. Clone size is given for some rows only: seen once, a few or many times, or a class if the clone is expanded.

TRBJ1-6,NA,NA,TRBV28,CAHKEGYNSPLHF,TGTGCCCATAAGGAGGGCTATAATTCACCCCTCCACTTT
TRBJ2-6,NA,NA,TRBV28,CASSLLQGSGANVLTF,TGTGCCAGCAGTTTATTACAGGGTTCTGGGGCCAACGTCCTGACTTTC
TRBJ2-1,NA,NA,TRBV28,CASGEGGLTYNEQFF,TGTGCCAGCGGCGAGGGGGGGCTGACCTACAATGAGCAGTTCTTC
TRBJ2-5,NA,NA,TRBV9,CASSVLRSSGTQYF,TGTGCCAGCAGCGTCTTGCGGAGCAGCGGGACCCAGTACTTC
TRBJ1-4,TRBD1,NA,TRBV18,CASSPGQGAGEKLFF,TGTGCCAGCTCACCGGGACAGGGGGCGGGCGAAAAACTGTTTTTT
TRBJ2-3,NA,once,TRBV28,CASRTYRLPDTQYF,TGTGCCAGCAGAACGTACAGGCTCCCAGATACGCAGTATTTT
TRBJ2-1,NA,NA,TRBV7-9,CASSLEGGEQFF,TGTGCCAGCAGCTTAGAGGGCGGGGAGCAGTTCTTC
TRBJ2-7,TRBD1,NA,TRBV6-6,CASSGGQTYEQYF,TGTGCCAGCAGTGGGGGACAGACCTACGAGCAGTACTTC
TRBJ1-3,NA,NA,TRBV6-1,CASSDPGVSGNTIYF,TGTGCCAGCAGTGACCCCGGGGTCTCTGGAAACACCATATATTTT
TRBJ2-3,TRBD1,NA,TRBV5-8,CAMRNRGSTDTQYF,TGTGCCATGAGAAACAGGGGCAGCACAGATACGCAGTATTTT
TRBJ1-1,NA,NA,TRBV5-6,CASSLLAGVNTEAFF,TGTGCCAGCAGCTTGTTGGCAGGGGTCAACACTGAAGCTTTCTTT
TRBJ2-5,TRBD1,NA,TRBV5-6,CASSVAGTEQETQYF,TGTGCCAGCAGCGTGGCCGGGACAGAACAAGAGACCCAGTACTTC
TRBJ1-1,TRBD1,NA,TRBV18,CASSQRQGKPGMSEAFF,TGTGCCAGCTCACAGAGACAGGGTAAGCCTGGAATGAGTGAAGCTTTCTTT
TRBJ2-3,TRBD2,NA,TRBV11-2,CASSLSSGRADTQYF,TGTGCCAGCAGCTTATCTTCCGGGAGGGCAGATACGCAGTATTTT
TRBJ2-5,TRBD1,NA,TRBV11-3,CASSSGQGEETQYF,TGTGCCAGCAGCTCCGGACAGGGGGAAGAGACCCAGTACTTC
TRBJ1-4,NA,NA,TRBV11-2,CASSPEWGGNEKLFF,TGTGCCAGCAGCCCAGAATGGGGGGGTAATGAAAAACTGTTTTTT
TRBJ1-2,TRBD1,NA,TRBV11-2,CASSSDRGVGYTF,TGTGCCAGCAGCTCGGACAGGGGGGTAGGCTACACCTTC
TRBJ1-6,NA,NA,TRBV4-1,CASSQDPDGLYRESPLHF,TGCGCCAGCAGCCAAGACCCGGACGGCCTATATCGGGAATCACCCCTCCACTTT
TRBJ2-1,NA,NA,TRBV6-1,CASTDSSYNEQFF,TGTGCCAGCACAGACAGCTCCTACAATGAGCAGTTCTTC
TRBJ1-3,NA,few,TRBV4-3,CASSRFRGPENTIYF,TGCGCCAGCAGCCGTTTCAGGGGTCCGGAAAACACCATATATTTT
TRBJ2-7,TRBD1,NA,TRBV6-1,CATAEGQGNSYEQYF,TGTGCCACCGCCGAGGGACAGGGGAACTCCTACGAGCAGTACTTC
TRBJ1-5,NA,NA,TRBV2,CASAFPLMGAHHSNQPQHF,TGTGCCAGCGCATTCCCCCTCATGGGGGCGCATCATAGCAATCAGCCCCAGCATTTT